These 2 T cell receptor beta chains were all obtained from the same sample, sequenced in a study of PD-1 and CTLA-4 blockade in melanoma. The method was immunoSEQ multiplex PCR; TCRdb's version includes in-frame clones alone and lacks a portion of them. The sample carries 28,000 or so clones, 85% to 95% recorded once. The material sequenced was CD8+ T cells from peripheral blood, taken from a patient given anti-PD-1 treatment. These receptors were obtained from a human donor with melanoma.

The rearrangement links TRBV27 to TRBJ1-5; D is unclear. V lost 5 bases and J 0 bases, leaving 11 bases between the germline ends. Per the germline V gene, CDR1 is MNHEY and CDR2 is SMNVEV (reference sequence). The CDR3 has 15 residues. The CDR3 sequence: CASSLSSYSNQPQHF. CDR3 bases: TGTGCCAGCAGTCTAAGCAGTTATAGCAATCAGCCCCAGCATTTT.

The chain recombines TRBV6-6 with TRBJ2-7, with TRBD2 matching over 12 bases. After removal of 6 bases from V and 3 bases from J, the junction contained 6 bases not matched to a gene. Germline V gives CDR1 MNHNY, CDR2 SVGAGI (reference sequence). The CDR3 covers 15 residues. CDR3 DNA: TGTGCCAGCAGGGAAACTAGCGGGGGGAGCTACGAGCAGTACTTC. It specifies CASRETSGGSYEQYF.